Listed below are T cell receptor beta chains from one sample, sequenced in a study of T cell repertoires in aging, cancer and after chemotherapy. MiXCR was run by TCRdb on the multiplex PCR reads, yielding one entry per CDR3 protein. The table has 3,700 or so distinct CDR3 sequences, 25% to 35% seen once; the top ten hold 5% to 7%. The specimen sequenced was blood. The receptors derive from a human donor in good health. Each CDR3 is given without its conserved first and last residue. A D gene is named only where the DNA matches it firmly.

CDR3aa: SVDFYNEQF
v_gene: TRBV29-1
d_gene: -

CDR3aa: ASATGTGGRKTQY
v_gene: TRBV19
d_gene: TRBD1

CDR3aa: ATSRDPGQVGTEAF
v_gene: TRBV15
d_gene: TRBD1

CDR3aa: ASSPYASGATNEKLF
v_gene: TRBV18
d_gene: -

CDR3aa: AITDRGAF
v_gene: TRBV6-5
d_gene: TRBD1

CDR3aa: ASSENRGNQPQH
v_gene: TRBV6-1
d_gene: -

CDR3aa: ASSKAGAPDTQY
v_gene: TRBV6-1
d_gene: TRBD2

CDR3aa: ASSFEGVGETQY
v_gene: TRBV12-3/TRBV12-4
d_gene: -

CDR3aa: ASSRGPNEAF
v_gene: TRBV6-1
d_gene: -

CDR3aa: ASSIGTRGLSNEQF
v_gene: TRBV19
d_gene: TRBD1

CDR3aa: ASSMVSADTQY
v_gene: TRBV5-6
d_gene: -

CDR3aa: ASSFRGGYT
v_gene: TRBV12-3/TRBV12-4
d_gene: -

CDR3aa: ASSKGRDTGELF
v_gene: TRBV21-1
d_gene: -

CDR3aa: ASSSSDGLGYT
v_gene: TRBV7-9
d_gene: -

CDR3aa: ASRPTSGLYQETQY
v_gene: TRBV6-5
d_gene: TRBD2

CDR3aa: AWSTSTGGHYGYT
v_gene: TRBV30
d_gene: TRBD1

CDR3aa: ASSLSGNSYNEQF
v_gene: TRBV27
d_gene: -

CDR3aa: ASILGWGNQPQH
v_gene: TRBV6-5
d_gene: -

CDR3aa: SVGGEHGANVLT
v_gene: TRBV29-1
d_gene: -

CDR3aa: ASTPTVGDSPLH
v_gene: TRBV19
d_gene: -

CDR3aa: ASSRSGAVNTEAF
v_gene: TRBV27
d_gene: -

CDR3aa: ASSGNRGQSEKLF
v_gene: TRBV18
d_gene: TRBD1

CDR3aa: AIRSAPGTPYEQY
v_gene: TRBV10-3
d_gene: -

CDR3aa: ASSYLRRGEQF
v_gene: TRBV6-2/TRBV6-3
d_gene: -

CDR3aa: ASSELTSDTQY
v_gene: TRBV6-1
d_gene: -

CDR3aa: ASSQIAGPYEQY
v_gene: TRBV27
d_gene: TRBD2

CDR3aa: ASREGTRNTGELF
v_gene: TRBV27
d_gene: -

CDR3aa: ASSQDRTGGNQPQH
v_gene: TRBV4-2
d_gene: TRBD1

CDR3aa: ASSPRQGGSNEKLF
v_gene: TRBV18
d_gene: TRBD1

CDR3aa: ASSIRVSGEETQY
v_gene: TRBV19
d_gene: -

CDR3aa: ASSIQGASEQY
v_gene: TRBV12-5
d_gene: TRBD1

CDR3aa: ASSWRGNNEQF
v_gene: TRBV5-4
d_gene: TRBD2

CDR3aa: ASSLGTPNSANTGELF
v_gene: TRBV19
d_gene: -

CDR3aa: AWAGQAYEQY
v_gene: TRBV30
d_gene: TRBD1

CDR3aa: ASTQWGQIYGYT
v_gene: TRBV6-5
d_gene: -

CDR3aa: ASSIYEYTEAF
v_gene: TRBV6-5
d_gene: -

CDR3aa: ASSSETPLTSGGH
v_gene: TRBV5-6
d_gene: TRBD2

CDR3aa: ASGGYGIIGYEQY
v_gene: TRBV19
d_gene: -

CDR3aa: ASSLESPGAAEAF
v_gene: TRBV27
d_gene: -

CDR3aa: ASSGDYEQY
v_gene: TRBV19
d_gene: -

CDR3aa: ASSRRASKNIQY
v_gene: TRBV5-6
d_gene: -

CDR3aa: ASSIATGTYGEQY
v_gene: TRBV19
d_gene: -

CDR3aa: ASSPRTVPNSGNTIY
v_gene: TRBV18
d_gene: -

CDR3aa: ASRSTSRAGELF
v_gene: TRBV27
d_gene: -

CDR3aa: ASSPYGPPYSNQPQH
v_gene: TRBV18
d_gene: -

CDR3aa: ASSLGFGGGQETQY
v_gene: TRBV7-6
d_gene: TRBD2

CDR3aa: ASSTDERPDTQY
v_gene: TRBV6-2/TRBV6-3
d_gene: -

CDR3aa: AISGRARNTEAF
v_gene: TRBV12-3/TRBV12-4
d_gene: -

CDR3aa: ATSDFQGVTQY
v_gene: TRBV24-1
d_gene: TRBD1